These 24 T cell receptor beta chains originate from one sample sequenced in a study of blood T cell repertoires in COVID-19. Here immunoSEQ multiplex PCR was the method, and the copy in TCRdb shows in-frame clones only, minus some. The data contain roughly 59,000 clones, 76% of them seen just once; the ten biggest clones take up 6% to 7%. Sequencing input: peripheral blood. These receptors were taken from a woman aged 45 to 65 with active or convalescent COVID-19.

The chain links TRBV20-1 to TRBJ2-7; TRBD2 agrees at 8 bases. Germline-derived CDR1 and CDR2 are DFQATT and SNEGSKA (reference sequence). The CDR3 length is 11 residues. The ends lost 4 bases at V and 10 bases at J; junction bases unmatched: 6. CDR3: CSATHGLAQYF. The CDR3, as DNA: TGCAGTGCTACTCACGGACTAGCCCAGTACTTC.

This clone was counted a single time. The gene calls are TRBV7-9 and TRBJ2-3, with D tentatively TRBD2 (5 bases). The V and J ends lost 5 bases and 1 base respectively, with 13 bases between them. CDR3 size: 15 residues. Per the germline V gene, CDR1 is SEHNR and CDR2 is FQNEAQ (reference sequence). CDR3 bases: TGTGCCAGCAGCCCTCGAGCGGTCGGCACAGATACGCAGTATTTT. The encoded protein is CASSPRAVGTDTQYF.

V is TRBV4-2 and J is TRBJ2-7; perhaps TRBD1 as D (6 bases). The CDR3 length is 14 residues. The V and J ends lost 1 base and 3 bases respectively, with 10 bases between them. Germline values: CDR1 LGHNA, CDR2 YNFKEQ. In DNA form, the CDR3 reads TGTGCCAGCAGCCAAGGCCCACAGGGCTACGAGCAGTACTTC. It translates to CASSQGPQGYEQYF.

Points on this clone: The same CDR3 also results from other DNA sequences found in this sample. The CDR3 nucleotides are TGTGCCAGCAGTCGGACAGGAGGTGGAAACACCATATATTTT. It encodes CASSRTGGGNTIYF. The chain employs TRBV6-5 and TRBJ1-3; 7 bases are shared with TRBD1. The CDR3 spans 14 residues. Germline V gene sequence: CDR1 MNHEY, CDR2 SVGAGI. With 5 bases clipped from V and 3 bases from J, the junction kept 4 bases outside the gene matches.

The chain combines TRBV7-9 with TRBJ1-2; D unresolved. Trimming pared 0 bases from V and 8 bases from J, leaving 10 bases between. Germline CDR1 SEHNR, CDR2 FQNEAQ (reference sequence). The CDR3 is 13 residues long. The CDR3 loop reads CASSLAGGGGYTF. DNA of the CDR3: TGTGCCAGCAGCTTAGCAGGAGGAGGAGGCTACACCTTC. The full variable domain, with the rest looked up from reference TRBV7-9 and TRBJ1-2, is DTGVSQNPRHKITKRGQNVTFRCDPISEHNRLYWYRQTLGQGPEFLTYFQNEAQLEKSRLLSDRFSAERPKGSFSTLEIQRTEQGDSAMYLCASSLAGGGGYTFGSGTRLTVV.

The genes are TRBV5-1 and TRBJ2-7; a weak D match, TRBD2 (5 bases). This CDR3 comprises 11 residues. V was clipped by 5 bases and J by 9 bases, with 12 bases between them. Germline V gives CDR1 SGHRS, CDR2 YFSETQ. In nucleotides, the CDR3 is TGCGCCAGCAGTCTAGGCGGGCCGCAGTACTTC. Its translation is CASSLGGPQYF.

This rearrangement joins TRBV9 to TRBJ2-6; D remains unclear. The CDR3 runs 15 residues. Trimming left V 3 bases short and J 0 bases short, with 7 bases between. Germline CDR1 reads SGDLS; CDR2 reads YYNGEE. CDR3 bases: TGTGCCAGCAGCGCCGGTTACTCTGGGGCCAACGTCCTGACTTTC. It encodes CASSAGYSGANVLTF.

The chain links TRBV15 to TRBJ1-1; possibly TRBD1 for D (5 bases). The CDR3 is 13 residues long. The V end lost 3 bases, the J end lost 6 bases, and 11 bases lay between the germline ends. Germline-derived CDR1 and CDR2 are LNHNV and YYDKDF (reference sequence). The CDR3 sequence is CATSRVSGAEAFF. DNA for the CDR3: TGTGCCACCAGCAGGGTCTCGGGGGCTGAAGCTTTCTTT.

This clone occurred once. The rearrangement joins TRBV4-2 to TRBJ2-5, with 9 positions matching TRBD2. CDR1 and CDR2 (germline): LGHNA, YNFKEQ. This CDR3 contains 16 residues. V lost 3 bases, J lost 4 bases, and 9 bases stayed unmatched. CDR3 bases: TGTGCCAGCAGCCACCCCGGGGATAGCGGGGGAGAGACCCAGTACTTC. Amino acid sequence: CASSHPGDSGGETQYF.

This chain joins TRBV12-5 and TRBJ1-6; D might be TRBD1 (6 bases). Trimming pared 2 bases from V and 0 bases from J, leaving 11 bases between. The CDR3 totals 17 residues. In germline, CDR1 is LGHNT, CDR2 FRNRAP. In DNA, the CDR3 is TGTGCTAGTGGTTTGCTAGGGGGTAGCTCCTATAATTCACCCCTCCACTTT. Protein sequence: CASGLLGGSSYNSPLHF.

The J gene is TRBJ2-1, the V gene TRBV6-4; 9 nucleotides agree with TRBD1. The trim removed 4 bases at V and 8 bases at J, leaving 9 bases unmatched. Germline CDR1 and CDR2: MRHNA and SNTAGT. CDR3 length equals 15 residues. The CDR3 nucleotides read TGTGCCAGCAGTGCCCGGGACAGGGCGAGTGATGAGCAGTTCTTC. Protein: CASSARDRASDEQFF.

In this sample, this clone turned up once. The genes are TRBV6-5 and TRBJ1-2, with no clear D. The CDR3 length is 14 residues. CDR1 and CDR2 (germline): MNHEY, SVGAGI. Trimming stripped 2 bases from V and 6 bases from J, with 13 bases between. CDR3 amino acids: CASSYAGRLNGYTF. CDR3 in DNA: TGTGCCAGCAGTTACGCCGGGAGACTTAATGGCTACACCTTC.

The rearrangement links TRBV6-5 to TRBJ1-1; 8 nucleotides agree with TRBD1. Germline-derived CDR1 and CDR2 are MNHEY and SVGAGI. The V segment lost 8 bases and the J segment 1 base; nucleotides outside the gene matches: 9. This CDR3 spans 15 amino acids. The CDR3 spells CASLPTGQGNTEAFF. The DNA of the CDR3 is TGTGCCAGCCTACCCACCGGACAGGGGAACACTGAAGCTTTCTTT.

This chain uses TRBV5-4 with TRBJ2-7; tentatively, D is TRBD1 (5 bases). V gave up 4 bases and J gave up 3 bases, with 20 bases separating them. Germline CDR1 and CDR2: SGHNT and YYREEE (reference sequence). The length of the CDR3 is 16 residues. CDR3 in DNA: TGTGCCAGCAGCCATACCCGCGGCAGGGCTGACTACGAGCAGTACTTC. Protein: CASSHTRGRADYEQYF.

This clone was detected only a few times. The chain links TRBV5-1 to TRBJ1-1; TRBD1 agrees at 7 bases. J lost 0 bases, V lost 7 bases, and 3 bases had no gene match. Germline CDR1 reads SGHRS; CDR2 reads YFSETQ. The length of the CDR3 is 13 residues. CDR3 nucleotide sequence: TGCGCCAGCCGCAGGGGGATGAACACTGAAGCTTTCTTT. The encoded protein is CASRRGMNTEAFF.

This clone was counted once. The V and J genes are TRBV15 and TRBJ1-1; D uncertain. V was cut by 5 bases and J by 4 bases, with 11 bases left in between. Germline CDR1 is LNHNV and CDR2 is YYDKDF (reference sequence). The CDR3 spans 13 residues. CDR3 loop: CATSSARGTEAFF. In nucleotides, the CDR3 is TGTGCCACCAGCTCGGCGAGAGGCACTGAAGCTTTCTTT.

The chain joins TRBV7-2 to TRBJ2-1, with 12 bases aligning to TRBD2. The germline V gene has CDR1 SGHTA and CDR2 FQGNSA. CDR3 length: 15 residues. V was pared by 4 bases and J by 5 bases, with 3 bases of the junction left unmatched. CDR3 sequence: CASSWLAGGHNEQFF. CDR3 coding DNA: TGTGCCAGCAGCTGGCTAGCGGGAGGGCACAATGAGCAGTTCTTC.

The chain couples TRBV7-6 to TRBJ2-6; 9 nucleotides match TRBD1. The CDR3 length is 18 residues. Germline V gives CDR1 SGHVS, CDR2 FNYEAQ. V gave up 4 bases and J gave up 2 bases; unmatched junction bases: 9. The CDR3, as DNA: TGTGCCAGCAGCTCGACCCGGGACAGGGTGGCTGGGGCCAACGTCCTGACTTTC. Its protein is CASSSTRDRVAGANVLTF.

In this sample, this clone turned up a few times. This chain uses TRBV9 with TRBJ2-6; 9 bases fit TRBD2. After removal of 3 bases from V and 0 bases from J, the junction contained 7 bases not matched to a gene. This CDR3 has 18 residues. CDR1 SGDLS and CDR2 YYNGEE come from the germline V gene. CDR3 in DNA: TGTGCCAGCAGCGGGGGACTAGCTGGTTTCTCTGGGGCCAACGTCCTGACTTTC. Amino acid sequence: CASSGGLAGFSGANVLTF. The whole variable domain, filled in from reference TRBV9 and TRBJ2-6, reads DSGVTQTPKHLITATGQRVTLRCSPRSGDLSVYWYQQSLDQGLQFLIQYYNGEERAKGNILERFSAQQFPDLHSELNLSSLELGDSALYFCASSGGLAGFSGANVLTFGAGSRLTVL.

J is TRBJ1-2 and V is TRBV6-2 or TRBV6-3; 8 bases align to TRBD1. After removal of 2 bases from V and 8 bases from J, the junction contained 13 bases not matched to a gene. There are 16 residues in the CDR3. Germline CDR1 MNHEY, CDR2 SVGEGT. CDR3 loop: CASSYATTGQGGGYTF. CDR3 sequence (DNA): TGTGCCAGCAGTTACGCCACTACCGGACAGGGAGGCGGCTACACCTTC.

This chain uses TRBV7-2 with TRBJ2-3; 10 bases are a match to TRBD2. The length of the CDR3 is 16 residues. V lost 1 base, J lost 4 bases, and 5 bases stayed unmatched. Germline V gene lookup returns CDR1 SGHTA and CDR2 FQGNSA. Here the CDR3 reads CASSLGLAGGADTQYF. CDR3 bases: TGTGCCAGCAGCTTAGGACTAGCGGGTGGGGCAGATACGCAGTATTTT.

This rearrangement joins TRBV4-1 to TRBJ2-2, with 10 bases lining up with TRBD1. The CDR3 totals 15 residues. The junction had 3 bases not matched to a gene; V was cut back by 4 bases and J by 4 bases. Germline CDR1 reads MGHRA; CDR2 reads YSYEKL. CDR3: CASSRGDRGTGELFF. The CDR3 DNA sequence: TGCGCCAGCAGCCGCGGGGACAGGGGCACCGGGGAGCTGTTTTTT.

This clone turned up a few times. The chain links TRBV18 to TRBJ1-2; 11 nucleotides align to TRBD1. Germline CDR1 and CDR2: KGHSH and LQKENI. The CDR3 is made up of 14 amino acids. V was pared by 5 bases and J by 7 bases, with 6 bases of the junction left unmatched. CDR3: CASSSRGTGGGYTF. Here the CDR3 DNA reads TGTGCCAGCTCATCCCGCGGGACAGGGGGTGGCTACACCTTC. Full variable domain (missing parts from reference TRBV18 and TRBJ1-2): NAGVMQNPRHLVRRRGQEARLRCSPMKGHSHVYWYRQLPEEGLKFMVYLQKENIIDESGMPKERFSAEFPKEGPSILRIQQVVRGDSAAYFCASSSRGTGGGYTFGSGTRLTVV.

This chain joins TRBV27 and TRBJ2-5; TRBD1 matches 8 bases. The CDR3 runs to 14 residues. Looked up from germline, CDR1 is MNHEY and CDR2 is SMNVEV (reference sequence). The V gene end was trimmed by 5 bases and the J gene end by 5 bases; junction bases not matched to a gene: 7. CDR3 in DNA: TGTGCCAGCAGTGAAGGGACAGGCAGGGAGACCCAGTACTTC. The encoded protein is CASSEGTGRETQYF.